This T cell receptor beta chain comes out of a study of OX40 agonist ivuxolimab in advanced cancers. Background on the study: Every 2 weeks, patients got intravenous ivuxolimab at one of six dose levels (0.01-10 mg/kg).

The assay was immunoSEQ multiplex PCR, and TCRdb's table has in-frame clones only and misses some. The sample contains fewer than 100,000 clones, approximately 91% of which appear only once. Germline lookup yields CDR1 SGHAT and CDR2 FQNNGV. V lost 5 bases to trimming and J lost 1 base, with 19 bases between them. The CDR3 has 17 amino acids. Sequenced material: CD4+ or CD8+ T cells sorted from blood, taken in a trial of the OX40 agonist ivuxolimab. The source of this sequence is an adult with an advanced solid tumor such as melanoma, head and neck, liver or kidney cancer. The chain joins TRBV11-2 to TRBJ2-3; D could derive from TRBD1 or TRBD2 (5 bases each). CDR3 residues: CASSAGTANRGTDTQYF. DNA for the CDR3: TGTGCCAGCAGCGCCGGGACCGCTAATAGAGGCACAGATACGCAGTATTTT.